This T cell receptor beta chain was documented in a study of T cells after posttransplantation cyclophosphamide. The study's findings and limits: Recipient CMV seropositivity and CMV reactivation strongly tracked TRB clonality.

Repertoires were generated with immunoSEQ multiplex PCR, while TCRdb's copy carries only in-frame clones and drops some. In total the sample includes 45,000 to 55,000 clones, none of them seen once. The CDR3 has 14 amino acids. V gave up 5 bases and J gave up 2 bases, with 12 bases separating them. Germline V gene sequence: CDR1 MNHEY, CDR2 SVGAGI. The related graft donor's blood sample was taken on the day of bone marrow donation. This clone came up a few times. What it recognizes is unknown. This clonotype originated in a man aged 35-49 years in good health, CMV-negative, and a related stem cell transplant donor. The chain carries TRBV6-5 and TRBJ1-2, with D unclear. The sample taken for sequencing was PBMCs. The DNA for the CDR3 is TGTGCCAGCAGTGCACGCTCAAGCAACTATGGCTACACCTTC. Translated, it gives CASSARSSNYGYTF.